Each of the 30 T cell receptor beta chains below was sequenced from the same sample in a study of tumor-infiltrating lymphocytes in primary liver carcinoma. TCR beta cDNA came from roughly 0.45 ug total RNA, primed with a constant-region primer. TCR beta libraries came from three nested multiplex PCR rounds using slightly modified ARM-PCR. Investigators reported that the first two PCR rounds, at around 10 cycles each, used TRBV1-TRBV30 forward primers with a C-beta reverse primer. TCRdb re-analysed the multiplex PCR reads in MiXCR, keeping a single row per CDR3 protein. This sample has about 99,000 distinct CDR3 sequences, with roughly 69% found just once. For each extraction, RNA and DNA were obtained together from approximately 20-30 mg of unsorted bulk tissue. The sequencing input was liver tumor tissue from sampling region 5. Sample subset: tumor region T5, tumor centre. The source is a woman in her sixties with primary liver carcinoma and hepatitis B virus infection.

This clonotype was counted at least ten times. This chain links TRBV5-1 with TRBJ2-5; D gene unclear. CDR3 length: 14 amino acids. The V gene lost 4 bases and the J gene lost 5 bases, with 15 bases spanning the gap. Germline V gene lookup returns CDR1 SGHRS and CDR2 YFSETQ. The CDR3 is CASSTPGKAETQYF. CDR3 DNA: TGCGCCAGCAGCACTCCGGGCAAAGCGGAGACCCAGTACTTC.

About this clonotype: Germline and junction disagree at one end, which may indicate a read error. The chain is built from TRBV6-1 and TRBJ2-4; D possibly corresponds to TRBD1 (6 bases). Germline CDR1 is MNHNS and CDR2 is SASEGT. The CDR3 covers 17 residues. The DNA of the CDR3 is TGTGCCAGCAGCCCAGGACCCGTTCTGGGGGCCAAATACATTCAGTACTTC. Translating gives CASSPGPVLGAKYIQYF.

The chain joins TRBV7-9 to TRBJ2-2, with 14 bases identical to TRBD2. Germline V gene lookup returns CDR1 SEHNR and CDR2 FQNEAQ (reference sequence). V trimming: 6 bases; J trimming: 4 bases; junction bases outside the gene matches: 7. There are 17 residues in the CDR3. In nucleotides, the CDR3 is TGTGCCAGCAGGCGAGGGACTAGCGGGAGTACCACCGGGGAGCTGTTTTTT. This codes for CASRRGTSGSTTGELFF.

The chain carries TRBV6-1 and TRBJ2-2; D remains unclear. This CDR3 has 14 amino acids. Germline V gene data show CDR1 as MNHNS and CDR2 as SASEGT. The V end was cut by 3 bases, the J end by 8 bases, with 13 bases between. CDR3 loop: CASSEARGTGELFF. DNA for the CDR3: TGTGCCAGCAGTGAGGCTAGAGGAACAGGGGAGCTGTTTTTT.

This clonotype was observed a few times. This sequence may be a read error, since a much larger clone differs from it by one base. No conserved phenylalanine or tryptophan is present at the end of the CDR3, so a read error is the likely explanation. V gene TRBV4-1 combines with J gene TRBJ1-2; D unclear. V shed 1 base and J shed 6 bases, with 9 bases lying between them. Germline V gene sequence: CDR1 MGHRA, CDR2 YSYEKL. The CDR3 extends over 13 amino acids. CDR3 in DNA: TGCGCCAGCAGCCAAGTCCGGAGCCATGGCTACACCTCC. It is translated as CASSQVRSHGYTS.

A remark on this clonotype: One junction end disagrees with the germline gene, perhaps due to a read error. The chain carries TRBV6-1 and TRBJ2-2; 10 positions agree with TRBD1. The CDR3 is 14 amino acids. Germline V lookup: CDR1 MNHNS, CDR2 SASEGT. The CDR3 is CARTGQGDTGEPFF. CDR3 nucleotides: TGTGCCAGAACCGGACAGGGGGACACCGGGGAGCCGTTTTTT.

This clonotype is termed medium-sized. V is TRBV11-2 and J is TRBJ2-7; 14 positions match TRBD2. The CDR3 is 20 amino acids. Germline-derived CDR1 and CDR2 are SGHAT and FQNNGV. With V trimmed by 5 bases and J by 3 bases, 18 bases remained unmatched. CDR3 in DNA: TGTGCCAGCAGCACTCTACAGGGGGCGGGACTAGCGGGAGCGATCTACGAGCAGTACTTC. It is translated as CASSTLQGAGLAGAIYEQYF.

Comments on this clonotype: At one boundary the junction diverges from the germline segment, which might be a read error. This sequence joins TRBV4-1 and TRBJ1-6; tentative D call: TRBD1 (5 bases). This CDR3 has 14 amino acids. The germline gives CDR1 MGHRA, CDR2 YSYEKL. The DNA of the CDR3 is TGCGCCAGCAGTCTCGGGACTCAGAATTCACCCCTCCGCTTT. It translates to CASSLGTQNSPLRF.

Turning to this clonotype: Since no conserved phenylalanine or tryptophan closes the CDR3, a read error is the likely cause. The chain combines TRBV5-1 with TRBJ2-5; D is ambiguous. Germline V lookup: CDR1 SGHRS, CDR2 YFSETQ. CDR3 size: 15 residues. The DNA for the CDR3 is TGCGCCAGCAGCTTGGCATGGAGCTCCCAAGAGTCCCAGTACCTC. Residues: CASSLAWSSQESQYL.

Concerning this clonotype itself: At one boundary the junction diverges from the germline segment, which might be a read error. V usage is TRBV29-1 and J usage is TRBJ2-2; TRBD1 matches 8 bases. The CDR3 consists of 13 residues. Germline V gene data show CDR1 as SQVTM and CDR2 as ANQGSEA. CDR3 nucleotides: TGCAGCGCGCGGACAGGGAACACCTGGGAGCTGTTTTTC. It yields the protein CSARTGNTWELFF.

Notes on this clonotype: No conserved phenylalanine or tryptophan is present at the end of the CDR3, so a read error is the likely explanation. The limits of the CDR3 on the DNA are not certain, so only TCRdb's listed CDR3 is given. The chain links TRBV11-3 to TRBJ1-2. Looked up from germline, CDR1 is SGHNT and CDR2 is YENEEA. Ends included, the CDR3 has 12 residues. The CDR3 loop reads CANSPTTAAIYL.

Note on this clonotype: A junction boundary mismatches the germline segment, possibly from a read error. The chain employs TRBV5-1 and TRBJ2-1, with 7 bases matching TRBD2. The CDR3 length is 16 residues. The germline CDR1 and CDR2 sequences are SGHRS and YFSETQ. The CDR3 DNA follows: TGCGCCAGTAGCTATAGCGGGTATAACTCCTACAATGAGCAGTTCTTC. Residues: CASSYSGYNSYNEQFF. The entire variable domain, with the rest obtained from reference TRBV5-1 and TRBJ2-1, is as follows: KAGVTQTPRYLIKTRGQQVTLSCSPISGHRSVSWYQQTPGQGLQFLFEYFSETQRNKGNFPGRFSGRQFSNSRSEMNVSTLELGDSALYLCASSYSGYNSYNEQFFGPGTRLTVL.

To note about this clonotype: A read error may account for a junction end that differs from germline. For the CDR3, the DNA is TGCAGTGCCAGAGGGGGGACGAGCACTGGAGCTTTCTTT. Translating gives CSARGGTSTGAFF. This chain links TRBV20-1 with TRBJ1-1; weak D call: TRBD1 (6 bases). CDR1 DFQATT and CDR2 SNEGSKA come from the germline V gene (reference sequence). This CDR3 is built from 13 residues.

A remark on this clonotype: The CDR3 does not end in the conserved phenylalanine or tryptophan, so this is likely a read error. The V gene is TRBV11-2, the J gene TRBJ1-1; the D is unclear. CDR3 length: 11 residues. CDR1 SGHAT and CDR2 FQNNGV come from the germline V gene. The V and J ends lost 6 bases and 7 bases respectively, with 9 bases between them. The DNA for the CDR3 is TGTGCCAGCAGGGGTTGGGGTGAAGCTTTCCTT. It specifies CASRGWGEAFL.

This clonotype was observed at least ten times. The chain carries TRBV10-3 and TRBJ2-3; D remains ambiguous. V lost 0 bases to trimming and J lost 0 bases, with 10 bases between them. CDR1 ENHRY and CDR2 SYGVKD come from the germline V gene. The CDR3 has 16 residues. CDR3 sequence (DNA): TGTGCCATCAGTGAGTCGACTTGGCGGAGCACAGATACGCAGTATTTT. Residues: CAISESTWRSTDTQYF.

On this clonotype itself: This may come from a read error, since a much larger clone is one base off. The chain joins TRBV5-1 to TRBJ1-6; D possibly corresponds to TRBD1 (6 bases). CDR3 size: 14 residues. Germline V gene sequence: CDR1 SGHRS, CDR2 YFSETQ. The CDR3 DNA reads TGCACCAGCAGCTTGGCCGACAGGTTGTCACCCCTCCACTTT. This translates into CTSSLADRLSPLHF.

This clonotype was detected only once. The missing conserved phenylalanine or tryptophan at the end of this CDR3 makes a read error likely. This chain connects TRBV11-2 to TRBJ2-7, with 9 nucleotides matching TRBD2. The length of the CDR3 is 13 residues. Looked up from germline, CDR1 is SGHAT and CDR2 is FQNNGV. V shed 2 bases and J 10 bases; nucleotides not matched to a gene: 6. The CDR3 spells CASSLTSGCEQYI. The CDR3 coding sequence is TGTGCCAGCAGCTTAACTAGCGGGTGCGAACAGTACATC.

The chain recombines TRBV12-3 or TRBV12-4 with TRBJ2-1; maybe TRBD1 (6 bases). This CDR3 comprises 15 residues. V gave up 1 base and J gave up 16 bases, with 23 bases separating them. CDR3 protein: CASSLVQDGGNVQFF. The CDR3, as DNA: TGTGCCAGCAGTTTAGTACAGGATGGGGGCAATGTGCAATTCTTC.

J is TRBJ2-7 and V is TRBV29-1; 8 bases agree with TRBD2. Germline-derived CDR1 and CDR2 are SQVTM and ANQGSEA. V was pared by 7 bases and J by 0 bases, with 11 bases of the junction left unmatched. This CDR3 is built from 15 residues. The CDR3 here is CSGRGGSTTSYEQYF. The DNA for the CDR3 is TGCAGCGGTCGCGGGGGGTCCACCACCTCCTACGAGCAGTACTTC.

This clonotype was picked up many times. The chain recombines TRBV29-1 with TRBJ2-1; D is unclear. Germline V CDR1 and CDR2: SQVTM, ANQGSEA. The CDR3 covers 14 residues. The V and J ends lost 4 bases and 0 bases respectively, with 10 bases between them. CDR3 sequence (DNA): TGCAGCGTTGGTTCATTTAGCTCCTACAATGAGCAGTTCTTC. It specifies CSVGSFSSYNEQFF.

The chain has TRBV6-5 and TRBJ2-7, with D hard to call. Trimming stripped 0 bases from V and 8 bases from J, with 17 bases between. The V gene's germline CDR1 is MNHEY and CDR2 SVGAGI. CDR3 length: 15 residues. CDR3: CASSYSTGGTYKQYF. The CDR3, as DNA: TGTGCCAGCAGTTACTCTACCGGCGGTACATACAAGCAGTACTTC.

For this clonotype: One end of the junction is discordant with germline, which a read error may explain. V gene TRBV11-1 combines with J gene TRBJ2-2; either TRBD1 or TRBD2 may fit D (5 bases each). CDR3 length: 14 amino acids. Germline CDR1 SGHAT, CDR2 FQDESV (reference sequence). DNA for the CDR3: TGTGCCAGCAGCCCCAGGGCGGACACCGGGGAGCCGTTTTTT. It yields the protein CASSPRADTGEPFF.

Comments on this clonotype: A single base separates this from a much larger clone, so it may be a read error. CDR3 coding DNA: TGCGCCACCCGAATGGGGGACAAATTTTCACCCCTCCACTTT. Amino acid sequence: CATRMGDKFSPLHF. The J gene is TRBJ1-6, the V gene TRBV5-1, with D tentatively TRBD1 (6 bases). CDR3 size: 14 residues. Germline V gives CDR1 SGHRS, CDR2 YFSETQ. V was cut by 9 bases and J by 9 bases, with 19 bases left in between. The full variable domain, rest sourced from reference TRBV5-1 and TRBJ1-6, is KAGVTQTPRYLIKTRGQQVTLSCSPISGHRSVSWYQQTPGQGLQFLFEYFSETQRNKGNFPGRFSGRQFSNSRSEMNVSTLELGDSALYLCATRMGDKFSPLHFGNGTRLTVT.

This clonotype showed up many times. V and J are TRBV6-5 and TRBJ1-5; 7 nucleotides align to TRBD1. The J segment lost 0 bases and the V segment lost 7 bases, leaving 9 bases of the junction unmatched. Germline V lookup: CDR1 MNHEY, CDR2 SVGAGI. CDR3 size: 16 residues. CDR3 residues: CASNKGTDNSNQPQHF. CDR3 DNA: TGTGCCAGCAACAAAGGGACAGACAATAGCAATCAGCCCCAGCATTTT.

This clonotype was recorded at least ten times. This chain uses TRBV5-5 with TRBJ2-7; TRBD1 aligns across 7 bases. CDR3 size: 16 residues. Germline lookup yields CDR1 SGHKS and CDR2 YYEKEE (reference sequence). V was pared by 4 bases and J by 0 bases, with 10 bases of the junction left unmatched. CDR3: CASSPRTGGASYEQYF. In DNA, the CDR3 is TGTGCCAGCAGCCCCAGGACAGGAGGAGCCTCCTACGAGCAGTACTTC.

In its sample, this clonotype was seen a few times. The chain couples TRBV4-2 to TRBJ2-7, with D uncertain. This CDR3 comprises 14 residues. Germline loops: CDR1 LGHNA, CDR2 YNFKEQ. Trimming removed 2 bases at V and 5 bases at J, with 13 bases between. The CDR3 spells CASSQSAINDEQYF. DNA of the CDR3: TGTGCCAGCAGCCAATCGGCAATTAACGACGAGCAGTACTTC.

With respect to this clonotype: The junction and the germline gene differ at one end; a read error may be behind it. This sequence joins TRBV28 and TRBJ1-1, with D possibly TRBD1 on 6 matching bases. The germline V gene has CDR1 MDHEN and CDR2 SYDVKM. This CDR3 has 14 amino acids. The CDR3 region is CASTWGGRDTKAFF. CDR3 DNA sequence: TGTGCCAGCACCTGGGGGGGGCGCGACACTAAAGCTTTCTTT. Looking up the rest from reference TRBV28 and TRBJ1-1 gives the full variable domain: DVKVTQSSRYLVKRTGEKVFLECVQDMDHENMFWYRQDPGLGLRLIYFSYDVKMKEKGDIPEGYSVSREKKERFSLILESASTNQTSMYLCASTWGGRDTKAFFGQGTRLTVV.

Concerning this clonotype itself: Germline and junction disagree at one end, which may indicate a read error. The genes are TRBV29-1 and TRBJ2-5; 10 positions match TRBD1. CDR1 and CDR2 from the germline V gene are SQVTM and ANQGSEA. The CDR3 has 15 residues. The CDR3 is CSVEADRGRAETQYF. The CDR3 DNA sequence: TGCAGCGTTGAAGCGGACAGGGGGAGAGCAGAGACCCAGTACTTT.

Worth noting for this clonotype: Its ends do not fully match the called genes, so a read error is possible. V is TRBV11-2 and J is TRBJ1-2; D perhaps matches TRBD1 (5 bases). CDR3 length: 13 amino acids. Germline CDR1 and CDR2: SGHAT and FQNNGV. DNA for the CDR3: TGTACCAGCAACTTAGGGGCCGGTTTTGACTACACCTTC. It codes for CTSNLGAGFDYTF.

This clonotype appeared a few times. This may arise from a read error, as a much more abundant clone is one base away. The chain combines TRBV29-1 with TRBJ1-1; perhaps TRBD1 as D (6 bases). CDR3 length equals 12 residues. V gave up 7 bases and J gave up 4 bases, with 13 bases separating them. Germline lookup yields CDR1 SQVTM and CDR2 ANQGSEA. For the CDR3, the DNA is TGCAGCGCCGGGGGGGGGGCCACTGAAGCTTTCTTT. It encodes CSAGGGATEAFF. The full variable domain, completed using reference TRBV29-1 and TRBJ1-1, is SAVISQKPSRDICQRGTSLTIQCQVDSQVTMMFWYRQQPGQSLTLIATANQGSEATYESGFVIDKFPISRPNLTFSTLTVSNMSPEDSSIYLCSAGGGATEAFFGQGTRLTVV.